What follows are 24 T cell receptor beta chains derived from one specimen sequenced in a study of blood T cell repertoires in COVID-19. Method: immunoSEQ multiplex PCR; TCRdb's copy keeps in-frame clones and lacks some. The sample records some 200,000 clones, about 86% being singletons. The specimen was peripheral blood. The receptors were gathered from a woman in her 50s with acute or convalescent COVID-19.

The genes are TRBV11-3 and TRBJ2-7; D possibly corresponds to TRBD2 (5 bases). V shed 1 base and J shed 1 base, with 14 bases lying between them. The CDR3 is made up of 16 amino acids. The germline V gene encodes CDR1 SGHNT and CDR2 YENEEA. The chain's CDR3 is CASSLGERSSSYEQYF. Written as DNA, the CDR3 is TGTGCCAGCAGCTTAGGGGAGCGGAGCTCATCCTACGAGCAGTACTTC.

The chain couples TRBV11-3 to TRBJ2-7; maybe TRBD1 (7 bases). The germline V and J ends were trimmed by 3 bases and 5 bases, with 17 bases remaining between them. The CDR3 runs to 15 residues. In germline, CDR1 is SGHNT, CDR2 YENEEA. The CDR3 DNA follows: TGTGCCAGCAGCTTCACACCGACAGGGAGGAACGAGCAGTACTTC. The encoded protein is CASSFTPTGRNEQYF.

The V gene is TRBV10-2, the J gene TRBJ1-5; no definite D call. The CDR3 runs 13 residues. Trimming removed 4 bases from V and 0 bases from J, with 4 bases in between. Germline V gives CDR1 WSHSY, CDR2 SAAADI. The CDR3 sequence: CASSVGSNQPQHF. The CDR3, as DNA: TGCGCCAGCAGTGTCGGTAGCAATCAGCCCCAGCATTTT.

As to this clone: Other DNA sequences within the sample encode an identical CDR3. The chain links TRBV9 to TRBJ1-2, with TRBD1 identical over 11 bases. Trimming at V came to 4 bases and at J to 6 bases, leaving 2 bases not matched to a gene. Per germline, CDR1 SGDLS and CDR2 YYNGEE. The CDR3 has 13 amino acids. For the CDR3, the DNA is TGTGCCAGCAGCCTGGGACAGGGGGATGGCTACACCTTC. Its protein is CASSLGQGDGYTF.

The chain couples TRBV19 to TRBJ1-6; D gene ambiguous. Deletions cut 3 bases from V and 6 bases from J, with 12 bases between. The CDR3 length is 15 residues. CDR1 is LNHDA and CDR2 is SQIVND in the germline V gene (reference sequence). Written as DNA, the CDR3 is TGTGCCAGTAGTATGTTCGTCGGCGGTAATTCACCCCTCCACTTT. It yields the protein CASSMFVGGNSPLHF.

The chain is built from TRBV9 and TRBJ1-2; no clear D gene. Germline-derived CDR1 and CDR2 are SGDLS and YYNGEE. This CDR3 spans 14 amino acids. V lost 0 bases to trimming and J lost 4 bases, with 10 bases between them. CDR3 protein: CASSVELGPYGYTF. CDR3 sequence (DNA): TGTGCCAGCAGCGTAGAGCTGGGCCCCTATGGCTACACCTTC.

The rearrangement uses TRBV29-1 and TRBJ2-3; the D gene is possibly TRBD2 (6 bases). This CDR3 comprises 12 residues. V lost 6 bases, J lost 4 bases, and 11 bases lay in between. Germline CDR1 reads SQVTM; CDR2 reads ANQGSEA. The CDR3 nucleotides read TGCAGCGTCGGAGGCGGGGCAGATACGCAGTATTTT. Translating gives CSVGGGADTQYF.

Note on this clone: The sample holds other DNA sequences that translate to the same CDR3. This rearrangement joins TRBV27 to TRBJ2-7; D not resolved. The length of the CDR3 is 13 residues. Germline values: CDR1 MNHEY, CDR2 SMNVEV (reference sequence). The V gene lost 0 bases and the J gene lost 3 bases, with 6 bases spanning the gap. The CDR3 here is CASSLSRSYEQYF. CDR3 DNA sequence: TGTGCCAGCAGTTTATCCCGCAGCTACGAGCAGTACTTC.

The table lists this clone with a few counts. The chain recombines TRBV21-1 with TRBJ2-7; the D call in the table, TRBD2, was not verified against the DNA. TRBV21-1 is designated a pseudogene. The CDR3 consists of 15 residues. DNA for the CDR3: TGTGCCAGCAGCAAAGAGAGGACTAGCTGCCACGAGCAGTACTTC. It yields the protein CASSKERTSCHEQYF.

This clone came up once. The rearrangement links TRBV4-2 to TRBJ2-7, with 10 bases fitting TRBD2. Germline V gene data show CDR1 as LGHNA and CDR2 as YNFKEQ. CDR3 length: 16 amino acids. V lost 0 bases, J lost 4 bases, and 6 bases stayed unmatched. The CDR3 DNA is TGTGCCAGCAGCCAAGATCTTCAGCGGGGGGGATACGAGCAGTACTTC. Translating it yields CASSQDLQRGGYEQYF.

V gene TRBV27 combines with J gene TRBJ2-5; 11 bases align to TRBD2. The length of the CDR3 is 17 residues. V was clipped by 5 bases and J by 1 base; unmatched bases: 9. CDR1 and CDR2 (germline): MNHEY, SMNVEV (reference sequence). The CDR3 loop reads CASSRTSGRTFQETQYF. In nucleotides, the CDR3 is TGTGCCAGCAGTAGAACTAGCGGGAGAACCTTCCAAGAGACCCAGTACTTC.

The DNA of the CDR3 is TGTGCCACCCAGACAGGGGGCGCAGCTAATGAAAAACTGTTTTTT. Translated: CATQTGGAANEKLFF. This chain joins TRBV7-2 and TRBJ1-4, with 10 positions matching TRBD1. The trim removed 10 bases at V and 3 bases at J, leaving 8 bases unmatched. Germline V lookup: CDR1 SGHTA, CDR2 FQGNSA. The CDR3 runs 15 residues.

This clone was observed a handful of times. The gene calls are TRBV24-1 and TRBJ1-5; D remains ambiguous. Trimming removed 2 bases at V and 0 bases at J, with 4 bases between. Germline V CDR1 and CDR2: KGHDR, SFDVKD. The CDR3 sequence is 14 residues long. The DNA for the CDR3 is TGTGCCACCAGTGATTACAGTAGCAATCAGCCCCAGCATTTT. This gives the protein CATSDYSSNQPQHF.

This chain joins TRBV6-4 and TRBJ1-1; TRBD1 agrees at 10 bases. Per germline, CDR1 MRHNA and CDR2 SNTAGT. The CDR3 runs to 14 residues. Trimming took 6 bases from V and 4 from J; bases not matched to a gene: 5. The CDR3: CASRRQGASTEAFF. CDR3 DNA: TGTGCCAGCAGACGACAGGGGGCAAGCACTGAAGCTTTCTTT.

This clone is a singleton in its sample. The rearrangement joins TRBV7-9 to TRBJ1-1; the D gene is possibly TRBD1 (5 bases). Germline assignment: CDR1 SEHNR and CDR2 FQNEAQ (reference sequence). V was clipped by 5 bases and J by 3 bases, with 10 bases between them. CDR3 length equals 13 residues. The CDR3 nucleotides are TGTGCCAGCAGCGGGGCGTTGGACACTGAAGCTTTCTTT. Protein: CASSGALDTEAFF.

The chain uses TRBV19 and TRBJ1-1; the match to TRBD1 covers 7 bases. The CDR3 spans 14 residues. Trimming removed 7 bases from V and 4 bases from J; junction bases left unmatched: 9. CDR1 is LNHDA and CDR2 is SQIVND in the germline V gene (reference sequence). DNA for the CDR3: TGTGCCAGTATCGCGGACAGGACGCGCACTGAAGCTTTCTTT. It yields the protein CASIADRTRTEAFF.

In nucleotides, the CDR3 is TGTGCCACCAGTGATTCCGGGACAGGGGTTGTGACCCAGTACTTC. As protein: CATSDSGTGVVTQYF. The rearrangement links TRBV24-1 to TRBJ2-5; TRBD1 matches 10 bases. Per the germline V gene, CDR1 is KGHDR and CDR2 is SFDVKD. The CDR3 has 15 amino acids. The ends lost 2 bases at V and 7 bases at J; junction bases unmatched: 6.

As DNA, the CDR3 is TGTGCCAGCAGTTCGGGACTAGCGGGGGAAGAAGATACGCAGTATTTT. It encodes CASSSGLAGEEDTQYF. V gene TRBV6-4 combines with J gene TRBJ2-3; 14 positions match TRBD2. V shed 5 bases, J shed 5 bases, and the junction held 6 bases outside the gene matches. The CDR3 has 16 amino acids. CDR1 MRHNA and CDR2 SNTAGT come from the germline V gene.

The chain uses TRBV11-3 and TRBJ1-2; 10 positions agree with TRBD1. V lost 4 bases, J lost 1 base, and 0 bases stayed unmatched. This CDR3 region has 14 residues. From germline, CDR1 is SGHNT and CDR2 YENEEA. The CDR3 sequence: CASSWTGGNYGYTF. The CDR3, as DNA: TGTGCCAGCAGCTGGACAGGGGGTAACTATGGCTACACCTTC.

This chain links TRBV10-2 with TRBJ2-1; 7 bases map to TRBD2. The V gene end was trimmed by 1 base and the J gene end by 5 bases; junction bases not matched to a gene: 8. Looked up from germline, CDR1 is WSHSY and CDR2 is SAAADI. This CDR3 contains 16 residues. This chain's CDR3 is CASSEWSAGKNNEQFF. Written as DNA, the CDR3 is TGCGCCAGCAGTGAGTGGTCAGCGGGGAAAAACAATGAGCAGTTCTTC.

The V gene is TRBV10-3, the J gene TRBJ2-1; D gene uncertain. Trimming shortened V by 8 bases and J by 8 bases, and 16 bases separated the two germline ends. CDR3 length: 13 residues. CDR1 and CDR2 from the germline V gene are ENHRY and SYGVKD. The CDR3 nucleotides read TGTGCCATCTTTAGTGGGCTCGCTGATGAGCAGTTCTTC. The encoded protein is CAIFSGLADEQFF.

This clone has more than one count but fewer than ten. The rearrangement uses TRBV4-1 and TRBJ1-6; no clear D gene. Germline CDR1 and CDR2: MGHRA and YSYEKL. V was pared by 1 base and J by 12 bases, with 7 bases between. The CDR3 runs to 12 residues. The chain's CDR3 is CASSQVSGPLHF. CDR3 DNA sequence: TGCGCCAGCAGCCAAGTATCGGGACCCCTCCACTTT.

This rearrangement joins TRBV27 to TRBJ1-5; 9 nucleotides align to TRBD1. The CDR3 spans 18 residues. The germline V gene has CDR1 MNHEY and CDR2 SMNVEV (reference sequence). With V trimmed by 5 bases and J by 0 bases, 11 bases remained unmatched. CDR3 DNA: TGTGCCAGCAGTCGCAGGGGACAGGGCGGGTATAGCAATCAGCCCCAGCATTTT. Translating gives CASSRRGQGGYSNQPQHF.

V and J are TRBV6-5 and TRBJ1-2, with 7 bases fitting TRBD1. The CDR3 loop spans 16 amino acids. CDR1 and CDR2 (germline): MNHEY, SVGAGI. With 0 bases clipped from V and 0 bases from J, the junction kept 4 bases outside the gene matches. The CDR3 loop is CASSYSRTGANYGYTF. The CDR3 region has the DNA TGTGCCAGCAGTTACTCACGGACAGGAGCTAACTATGGCTACACCTTC.